Given below is one TCR beta chain in context. Its cognate antigen is unknown. CDR3 length equals 13 residues. Trimming pared 3 bases from V and 4 bases from J, leaving 9 bases between. CDR1 and CDR2 from the germline V gene are LNHDA and SQIVND (reference sequence). The PCR employed 60 Vbeta primers together with 13 Jbeta primers. Only in-frame clones appear in the TCRdb table, and some are missing; sequencing was by immunoSEQ multiplex PCR. The sample includes more than 100,000 clones, 65% to 75% seen only once; the top ten take roughly 6%. This specimen comes from a study of cytomegalovirus exposure and HLA in healthy donors. Findings of the study overall: The study listed 164 cytomegalovirus-associated TCR beta chains. Sequencing probably produced one cluster of sequence variants that were highly shared. In a later analysis, productive TCRs from donors in an Asian-associated ancestry cluster reportedly carried fewer N-insertions than the cohort mean. Some V segments could not be told apart, so they were left out, TRBV6-2 and TRBV6-3 among them.

The chain combines TRBV19 with TRBJ1-2; a weak D match, TRBD1 (5 bases). The clonotype was recovered from a woman aged 50 to 65 in good health and CMV-seropositive. The sample was PBMCs. CDR3 in DNA: TGTGCCAGTAGTATGGACATCAGCTATGGCTACACCTTC. This encodes CASSMDISYGYTF. Full variable domain (remainder filled in from reference TRBV19 and TRBJ1-2): DGGITQSPKYLFRKEGQNVTLSCEQNLNHDAMYWYRQDPGQGLRLIYYSQIVNDFQKGDIAEGYSVSREKKESFPLTVTSAQKNPTAFYLCASSMDISYGYTFGSGTRLTVV.